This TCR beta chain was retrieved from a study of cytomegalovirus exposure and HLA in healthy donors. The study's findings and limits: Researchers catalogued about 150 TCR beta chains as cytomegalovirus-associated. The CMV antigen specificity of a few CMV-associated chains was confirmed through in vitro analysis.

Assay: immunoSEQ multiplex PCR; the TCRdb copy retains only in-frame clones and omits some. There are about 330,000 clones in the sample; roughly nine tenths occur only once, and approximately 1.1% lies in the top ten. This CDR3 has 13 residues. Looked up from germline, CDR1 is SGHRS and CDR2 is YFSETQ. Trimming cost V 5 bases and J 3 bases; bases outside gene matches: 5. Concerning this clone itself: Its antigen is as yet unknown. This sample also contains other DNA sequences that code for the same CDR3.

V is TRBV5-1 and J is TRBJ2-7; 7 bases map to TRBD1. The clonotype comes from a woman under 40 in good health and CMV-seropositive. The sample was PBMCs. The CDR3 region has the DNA TGCGCCAGCAGTCGGGACAGAAACTACGAGCAGTACTTC. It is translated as CASSRDRNYEQYF. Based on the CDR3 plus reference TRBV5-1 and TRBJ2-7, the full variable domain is KAGVTQTPRYLIKTRGQQVTLSCSPISGHRSVSWYQQTPGQGLQFLFEYFSETQRNKGNFPGRFSGRQFSNSRSEMNVSTLELGDSALYLCASSRDRNYEQYFGPGTRLTVT.